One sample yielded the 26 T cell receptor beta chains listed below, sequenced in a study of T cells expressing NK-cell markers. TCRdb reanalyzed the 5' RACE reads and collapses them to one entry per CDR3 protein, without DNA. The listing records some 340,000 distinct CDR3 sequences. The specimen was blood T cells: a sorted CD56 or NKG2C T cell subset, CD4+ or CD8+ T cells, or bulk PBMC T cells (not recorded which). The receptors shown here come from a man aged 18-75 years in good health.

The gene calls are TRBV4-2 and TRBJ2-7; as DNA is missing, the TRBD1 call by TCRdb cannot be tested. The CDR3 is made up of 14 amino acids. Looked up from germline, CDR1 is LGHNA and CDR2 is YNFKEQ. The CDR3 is CASSPDGGRDEQYF.

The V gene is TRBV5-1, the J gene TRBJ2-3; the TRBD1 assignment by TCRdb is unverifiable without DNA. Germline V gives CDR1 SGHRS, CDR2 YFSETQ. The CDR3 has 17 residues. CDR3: CASSLVVGTVGTDTQYF.

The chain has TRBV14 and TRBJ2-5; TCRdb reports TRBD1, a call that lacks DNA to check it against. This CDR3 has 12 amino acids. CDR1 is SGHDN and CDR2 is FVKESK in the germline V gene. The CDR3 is CASSQTGTTQYF.

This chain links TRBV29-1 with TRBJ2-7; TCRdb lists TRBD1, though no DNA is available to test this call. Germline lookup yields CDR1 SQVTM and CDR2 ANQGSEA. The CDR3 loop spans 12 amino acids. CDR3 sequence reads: CSVIVGANEQYF.

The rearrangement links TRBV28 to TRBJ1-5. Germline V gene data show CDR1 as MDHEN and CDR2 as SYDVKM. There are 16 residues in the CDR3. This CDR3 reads CASSAGSGRANQPQHF.

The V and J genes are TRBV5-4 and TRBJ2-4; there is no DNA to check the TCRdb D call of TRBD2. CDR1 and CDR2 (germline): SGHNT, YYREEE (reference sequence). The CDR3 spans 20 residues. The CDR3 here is CASSLTRLAGSWSAKNIQYF.

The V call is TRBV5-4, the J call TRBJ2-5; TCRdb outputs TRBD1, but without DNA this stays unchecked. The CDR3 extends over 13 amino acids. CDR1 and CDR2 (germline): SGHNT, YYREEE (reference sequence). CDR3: CASSFYRQETQYF.

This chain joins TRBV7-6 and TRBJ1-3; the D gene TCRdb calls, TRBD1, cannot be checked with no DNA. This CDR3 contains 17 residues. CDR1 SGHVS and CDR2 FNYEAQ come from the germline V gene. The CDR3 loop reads CASSLVVGSVSGNTIYF.

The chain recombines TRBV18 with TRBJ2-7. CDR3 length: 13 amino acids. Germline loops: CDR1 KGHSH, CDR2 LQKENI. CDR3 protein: CASSPLESYEQYF.

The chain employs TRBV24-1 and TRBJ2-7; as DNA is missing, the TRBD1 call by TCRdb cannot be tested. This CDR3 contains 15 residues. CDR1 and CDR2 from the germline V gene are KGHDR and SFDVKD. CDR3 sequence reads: CATSGGTGAGYEQYF.

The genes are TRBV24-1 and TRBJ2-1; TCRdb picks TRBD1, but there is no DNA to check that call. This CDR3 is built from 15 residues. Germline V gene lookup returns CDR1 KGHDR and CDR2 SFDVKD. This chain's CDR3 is CATSEPGQGSGEQFF.

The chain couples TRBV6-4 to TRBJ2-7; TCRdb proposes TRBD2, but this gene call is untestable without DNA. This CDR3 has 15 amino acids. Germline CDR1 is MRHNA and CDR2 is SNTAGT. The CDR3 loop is CASSLTSGGAGEQYF.

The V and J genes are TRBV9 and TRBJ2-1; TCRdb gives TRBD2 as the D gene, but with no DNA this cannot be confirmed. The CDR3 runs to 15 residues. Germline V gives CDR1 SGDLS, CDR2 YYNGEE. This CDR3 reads CASSATSGGPYEQFF.

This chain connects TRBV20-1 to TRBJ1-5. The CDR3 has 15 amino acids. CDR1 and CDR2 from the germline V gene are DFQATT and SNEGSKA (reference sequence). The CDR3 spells CSARAAVGPIQPQHF.

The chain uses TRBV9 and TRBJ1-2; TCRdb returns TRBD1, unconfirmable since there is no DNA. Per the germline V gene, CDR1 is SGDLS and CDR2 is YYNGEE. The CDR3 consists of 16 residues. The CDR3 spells CASSATPGGALNGYTF. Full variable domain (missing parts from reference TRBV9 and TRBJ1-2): DSGVTQTPKHLITATGQRVTLRCSPRSGDLSVYWYQQSLDQGLQFLIQYYNGEERAKGNILERFSAQQFPDLHSELNLSSLELGDSALYFCASSATPGGALNGYTFGSGTRLTVV.

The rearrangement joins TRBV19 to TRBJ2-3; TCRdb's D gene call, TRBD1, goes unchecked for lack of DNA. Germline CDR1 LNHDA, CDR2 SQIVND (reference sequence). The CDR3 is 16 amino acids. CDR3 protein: CASSHLWGGSTDTQYF. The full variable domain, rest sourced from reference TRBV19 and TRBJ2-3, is DGGITQSPKYLFRKEGQNVTLSCEQNLNHDAMYWYRQDPGQGLRLIYYSQIVNDFQKGDIAEGYSVSREKKESFPLTVTSAQKNPTAFYLCASSHLWGGSTDTQYFGPGTRLTVL.

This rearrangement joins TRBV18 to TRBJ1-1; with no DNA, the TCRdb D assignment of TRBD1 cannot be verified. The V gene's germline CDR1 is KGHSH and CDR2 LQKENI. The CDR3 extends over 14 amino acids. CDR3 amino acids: CASSPGTVNTEAFF.

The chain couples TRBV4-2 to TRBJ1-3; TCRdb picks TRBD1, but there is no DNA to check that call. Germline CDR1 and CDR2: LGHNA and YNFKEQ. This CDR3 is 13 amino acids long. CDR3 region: CASGEGNGNTIYF.

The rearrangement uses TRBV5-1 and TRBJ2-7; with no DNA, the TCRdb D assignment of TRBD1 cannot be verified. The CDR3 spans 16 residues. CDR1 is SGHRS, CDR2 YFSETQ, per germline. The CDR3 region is CASSLEGRGSSYEQYF.

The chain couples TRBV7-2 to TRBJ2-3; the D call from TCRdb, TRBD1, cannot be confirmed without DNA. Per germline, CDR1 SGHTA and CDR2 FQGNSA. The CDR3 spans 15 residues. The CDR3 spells CASSDRDRGSDTQYF.

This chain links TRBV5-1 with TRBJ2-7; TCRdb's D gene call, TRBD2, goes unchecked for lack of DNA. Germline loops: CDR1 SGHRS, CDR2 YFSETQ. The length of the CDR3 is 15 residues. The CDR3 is CASSLGVGAIREQYF.

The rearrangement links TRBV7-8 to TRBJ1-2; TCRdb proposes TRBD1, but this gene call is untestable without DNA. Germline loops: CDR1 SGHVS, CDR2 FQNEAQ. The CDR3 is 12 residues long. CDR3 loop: CASSLGDRGYTF.

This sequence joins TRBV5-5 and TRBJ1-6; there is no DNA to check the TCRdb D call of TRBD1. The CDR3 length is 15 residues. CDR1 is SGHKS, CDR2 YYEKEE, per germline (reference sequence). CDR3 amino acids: CASSMIDSVVSPLHF.

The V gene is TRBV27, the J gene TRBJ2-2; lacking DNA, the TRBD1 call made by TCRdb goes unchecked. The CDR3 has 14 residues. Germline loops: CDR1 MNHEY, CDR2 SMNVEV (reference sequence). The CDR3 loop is CASSRAGGAGELFF.

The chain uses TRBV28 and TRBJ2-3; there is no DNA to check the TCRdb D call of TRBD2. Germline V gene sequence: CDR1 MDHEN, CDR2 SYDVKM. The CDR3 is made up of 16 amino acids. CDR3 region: CASSLWGSGGLDTQYF.

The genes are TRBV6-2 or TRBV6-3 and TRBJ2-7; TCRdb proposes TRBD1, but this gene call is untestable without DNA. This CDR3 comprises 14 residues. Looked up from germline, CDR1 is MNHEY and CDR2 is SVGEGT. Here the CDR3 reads CASRRSGQGFEQYF.